This TCR beta chain was identified in a study of tumor-infiltrating lymphocytes in glioblastoma multiforme. The CDR3 length is 12 residues. The V and J ends lost 5 bases and 2 bases respectively, with 6 bases between them. TCR beta libraries were built from RNA through three nested multiplex PCR rounds using modified ARM-PCR. TCRdb called the multiplex PCR reads again in MiXCR, with one record for every CDR3 protein. There are approximately 12,000 distinct CDR3 sequences in the sample; 66% occur only once, and over 25% lies in the top ten. Details on this clonotype: The antigen is not known.

Broader study findings: T cells were not sorted into functional subsets.

This receptor was taken from a male donor with glioblastoma. The rearrangement links TRBV12-3 or TRBV12-4 to TRBJ1-2; TRBD1 might be the D (5 bases). Material: brain tumor tissue. The chain's CDR3 is CASSQGNYGYTF. The DNA for the CDR3 is TGTGCCAGCAGTCAGGGAAACTATGGCTACACCTTC.